One and the same sample provided the 9 T cell receptor beta chains below, sequenced in a study of control samples from healthy donors and cancer patients. TCRdb's table, derived via immunoSEQ multiplex PCR, lists solely in-frame clones and lacks some. The table has around 28,000 clones, about 86% seen once. Sample: PBMCs. All receptors come from a middle-aged woman with lung cancer.

This chain uses TRBV6-6 with TRBJ2-7, with 8 bases lining up with TRBD1. Germline CDR1 and CDR2: MNHNY and SVGAGI (reference sequence). V dropped 10 bases and J dropped 3; count of bases not matched to a gene: 5. The CDR3 is 12 residues long. CDR3 sequence: CATGQGNYEQYF. The CDR3 nucleotides are TGTGCCACCGGACAGGGCAACTACGAGCAGTACTTC.

This clone was detected only once. The chain combines TRBV9 with TRBJ1-2; maybe TRBD1 (5 bases). The CDR3 is 13 residues long. In germline, CDR1 is SGDLS, CDR2 YYNGEE. V shed 5 bases and J shed 3 bases, with 11 bases lying between them. The CDR3 nucleotides are TGTGCCAGCAGTGTACAGGAATACTATGGCTACACCTTC. It translates to CASSVQEYYGYTF.

The rearrangement links TRBV2 to TRBJ2-2; no firm D call. The V gene lost 7 bases and the J gene lost 2 bases, with 8 bases spanning the gap. CDR3 length: 13 residues. Looked up from germline, CDR1 is SNHLY and CDR2 is FYNNEI. The CDR3, as DNA: TGTGCCAGCAACGACTTCAACACCGGGGAGCTGTTTTTT. Translation: CASNDFNTGELFF.

This rearrangement joins TRBV19 to TRBJ1-5, with D maybe TRBD1 (6 bases). CDR1 LNHDA and CDR2 SQIVND come from the germline V gene (reference sequence). CDR3 size: 16 residues. V was pared by 6 bases and J by 3 bases, with 18 bases between. The CDR3: CASSPKPRDTNQPQHF. The CDR3 DNA reads as TGTGCCAGTAGCCCTAAACCCCGGGACACCAATCAGCCCCAGCATTTT. Full variable domain (rest looked up from reference TRBV19 and TRBJ1-5): DGGITQSPKYLFRKEGQNVTLSCEQNLNHDAMYWYRQDPGQGLRLIYYSQIVNDFQKGDIAEGYSVSREKKESFPLTVTSAQKNPTAFYLCASSPKPRDTNQPQHFGDGTRLSIL.

V usage is TRBV11-2 and J usage is TRBJ2-2; 10 bases match TRBD1. CDR1 and CDR2 from the germline V gene are SGHAT and FQNNGV. CDR3 length equals 16 residues. The trim removed 5 bases at V and 7 bases at J, leaving 10 bases unmatched. This chain's CDR3 is CASSVTTGGSGGELFF. The CDR3 region has the DNA TGTGCCAGCAGCGTAACGACAGGGGGCAGTGGCGGGGAGCTGTTTTTT.

This clone was observed once. This chain uses TRBV24-1 with TRBJ2-7; D is perhaps TRBD2 (5 bases). V was pared by 4 bases and J by 3 bases, with 9 bases between. The CDR3 runs 13 residues. Per the germline V gene, CDR1 is KGHDR and CDR2 is SFDVKD. CDR3 protein: CATSDGVGYEQYF. The DNA of the CDR3 is TGTGCCACCAGTGACGGGGTGGGCTACGAGCAGTACTTC.

A few counts support this clone. This rearrangement joins TRBV19 to TRBJ1-1; 9 bases map to TRBD1. Germline V gene data show CDR1 as LNHDA and CDR2 as SQIVND (reference sequence). J lost 8 bases, V lost 4 bases, and 8 bases had no gene match. This CDR3 contains 14 residues. DNA of the CDR3: TGTGCCAGTAGTAGGGGGGGACAGGGAGTAGAAGCTTTCTTT. This translates into CASSRGGQGVEAFF.

DNA of the CDR3: TGTGCCAGCAAACGGACAGGGGGGGAATCACCCCTCCACTTT. Translated: CASKRTGGESPLHF. This chain links TRBV25-1 with TRBJ1-6; TRBD1 agrees at 10 bases. This CDR3 has 14 residues. Germline V gives CDR1 MGHDK, CDR2 SYGVNS. Trimming took 7 bases from V and 10 from J; bases not matched to a gene: 7. Complete variable domain (other parts from reference TRBV25-1 and TRBJ1-6): EADIYQTPRYLVIGTGKKITLECSQTMGHDKMYWYQQDPGMELHLIHYSYGVNSTEKGDLSSESTVSRIRTEHFPLTLESARPSHTSQYLCASKRTGGESPLHFGNGTRLTVT.

CDR3 loop: CASSLRGDYNSPLHF. The CDR3 DNA is TGTGCCAGCAGTTTACGTGGAGACTATAATTCACCCCTCCACTTT. This chain links TRBV6-5 with TRBJ1-6; D is unclear. The CDR3 contains 15 residues. The germline V and J ends were trimmed by 4 bases and 3 bases, with 10 bases remaining between them. Germline assignment: CDR1 MNHEY and CDR2 SVGAGI.